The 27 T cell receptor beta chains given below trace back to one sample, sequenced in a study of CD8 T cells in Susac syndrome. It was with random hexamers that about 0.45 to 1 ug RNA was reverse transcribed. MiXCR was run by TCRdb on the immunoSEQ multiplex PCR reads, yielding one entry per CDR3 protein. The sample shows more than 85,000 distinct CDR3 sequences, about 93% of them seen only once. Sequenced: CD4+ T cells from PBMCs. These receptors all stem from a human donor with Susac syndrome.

The CDR3 region has the DNA TGCGCCAGCAGCCAAGAAGCCAGGGGCCACAATGAGCAGTTCTTC. Protein: CASSQEARGHNEQFF. The gene calls are TRBV4-3 and TRBJ2-1; possibly TRBD1 for D (6 bases). V lost 0 bases, J lost 5 bases, and 11 bases lay in between. Germline CDR1 is LGHNA and CDR2 is YSLEER. This CDR3 region has 15 residues.

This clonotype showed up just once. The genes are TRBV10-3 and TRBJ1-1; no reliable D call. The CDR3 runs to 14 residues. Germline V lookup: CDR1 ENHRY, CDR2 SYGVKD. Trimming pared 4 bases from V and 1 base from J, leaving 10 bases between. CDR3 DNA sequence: TGTGCCATCAGTGGGTCCTCAACGAACACTGAAGCTTTCTTT. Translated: CAISGSSTNTEAFF.

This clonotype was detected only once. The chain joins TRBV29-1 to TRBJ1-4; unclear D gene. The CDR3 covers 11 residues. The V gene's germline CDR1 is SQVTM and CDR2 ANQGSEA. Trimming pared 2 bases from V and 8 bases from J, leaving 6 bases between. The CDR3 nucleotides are TGCAGCGTTGAACTTGGGGAAAAACTGTTTTTT. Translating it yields CSVELGEKLFF.

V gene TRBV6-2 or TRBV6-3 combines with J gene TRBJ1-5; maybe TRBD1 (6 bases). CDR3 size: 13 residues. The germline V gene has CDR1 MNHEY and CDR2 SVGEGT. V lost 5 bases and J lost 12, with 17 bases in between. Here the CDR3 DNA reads TGTGCCAGCAGTCGACAGGTACTGGAACGCCAGCATTTT. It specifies CASSRQVLERQHF.

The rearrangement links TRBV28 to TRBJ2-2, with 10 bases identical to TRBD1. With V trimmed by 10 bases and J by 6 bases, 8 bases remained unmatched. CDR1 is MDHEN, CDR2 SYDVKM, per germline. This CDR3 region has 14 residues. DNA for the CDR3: TGTGCCACCCCCGGGACAGGGGTCGCCGGGGAGCTGTTTTTT. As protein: CATPGTGVAGELFF.

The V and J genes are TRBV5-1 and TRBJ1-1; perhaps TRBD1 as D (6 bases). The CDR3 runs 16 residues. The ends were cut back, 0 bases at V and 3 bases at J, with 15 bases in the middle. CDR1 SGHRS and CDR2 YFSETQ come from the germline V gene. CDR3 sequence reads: CASSLEPGVKDTEAFF. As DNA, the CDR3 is TGCGCCAGCAGCTTGGAACCAGGGGTTAAGGACACTGAAGCTTTCTTT.

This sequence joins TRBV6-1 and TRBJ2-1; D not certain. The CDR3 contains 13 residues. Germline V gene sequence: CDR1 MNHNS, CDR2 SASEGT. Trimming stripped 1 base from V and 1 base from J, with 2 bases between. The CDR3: CASSEESYNEQFF. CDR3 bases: TGTGCCAGCAGTGAAGAATCCTACAATGAGCAGTTCTTC.

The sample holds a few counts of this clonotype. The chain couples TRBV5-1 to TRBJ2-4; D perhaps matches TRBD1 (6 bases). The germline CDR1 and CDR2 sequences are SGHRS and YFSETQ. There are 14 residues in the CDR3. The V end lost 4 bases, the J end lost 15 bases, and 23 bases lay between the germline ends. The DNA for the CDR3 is TGCGCCAGCAGCACCCAAACCGGGACACCTTTTCTGTACTTC. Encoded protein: CASSTQTGTPFLYF.

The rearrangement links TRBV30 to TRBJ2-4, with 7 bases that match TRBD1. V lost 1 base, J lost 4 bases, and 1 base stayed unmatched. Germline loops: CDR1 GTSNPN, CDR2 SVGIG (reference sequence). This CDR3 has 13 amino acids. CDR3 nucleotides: TGTGCCTGGAGTGAGACAGGGAAAAACATTCAGTACTTC. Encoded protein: CAWSETGKNIQYF.

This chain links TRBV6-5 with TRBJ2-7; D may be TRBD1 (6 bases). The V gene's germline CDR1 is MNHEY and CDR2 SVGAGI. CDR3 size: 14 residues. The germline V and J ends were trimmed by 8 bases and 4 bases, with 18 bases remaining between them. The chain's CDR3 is CASQGPGEKYEQYF. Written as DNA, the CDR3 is TGTGCCAGCCAGGGGCCAGGGGAGAAGTACGAGCAGTACTTC.

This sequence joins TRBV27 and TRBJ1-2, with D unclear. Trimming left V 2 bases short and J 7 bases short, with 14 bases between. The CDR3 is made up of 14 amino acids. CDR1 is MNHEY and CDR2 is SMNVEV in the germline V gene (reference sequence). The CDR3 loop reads CASSLIGTNGGYTF. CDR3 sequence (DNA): TGTGCCAGCAGTTTAATTGGAACGAACGGTGGCTACACCTTC.

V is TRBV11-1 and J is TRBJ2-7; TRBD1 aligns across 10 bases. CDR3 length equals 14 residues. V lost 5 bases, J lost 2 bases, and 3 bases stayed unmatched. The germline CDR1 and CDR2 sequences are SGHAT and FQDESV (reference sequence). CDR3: CASSRGQGTYEQYF. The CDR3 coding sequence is TGTGCCAGCAGCCGGGGACAGGGGACCTACGAGCAGTACTTC.

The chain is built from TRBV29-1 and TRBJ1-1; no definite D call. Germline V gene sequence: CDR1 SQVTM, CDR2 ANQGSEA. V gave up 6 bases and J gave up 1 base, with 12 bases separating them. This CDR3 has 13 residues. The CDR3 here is CSVHSNSNTEAFF. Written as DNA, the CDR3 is TGCAGCGTCCATTCAAACTCGAACACTGAAGCTTTCTTT. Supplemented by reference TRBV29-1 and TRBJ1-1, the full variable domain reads SAVISQKPSRDICQRGTSLTIQCQVDSQVTMMFWYRQQPGQSLTLIATANQGSEATYESGFVIDKFPISRPNLTFSTLTVSNMSPEDSSIYLCSVHSNSNTEAFFGQGTRLTVV.

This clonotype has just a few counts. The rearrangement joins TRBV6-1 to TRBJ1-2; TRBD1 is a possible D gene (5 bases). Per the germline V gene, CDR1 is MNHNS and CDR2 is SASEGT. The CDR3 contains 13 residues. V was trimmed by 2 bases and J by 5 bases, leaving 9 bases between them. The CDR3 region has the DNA TGTGCCAGCAGTGAACAGGGTCGGTATGGCTACACCTTC. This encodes CASSEQGRYGYTF.

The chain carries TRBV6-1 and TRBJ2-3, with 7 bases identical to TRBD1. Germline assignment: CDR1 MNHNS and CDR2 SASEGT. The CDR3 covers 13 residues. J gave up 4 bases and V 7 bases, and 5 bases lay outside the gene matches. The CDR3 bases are TGTGCCAGCACTGACAGGGAAGCAGATACGCAGTATTTT. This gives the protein CASTDREADTQYF.

The CDR3 nucleotides are TGTGCCAGCAGCTTAGGCGGGTCCCTCTACGAGCAGTACTTC. This encodes CASSLGGSLYEQYF. The rearrangement links TRBV7-2 to TRBJ2-7, with a tentative D call TRBD2 (5 bases). V was clipped by 1 base and J by 3 bases, with 10 bases between them. The germline V gene has CDR1 SGHTA and CDR2 FQGNSA. The CDR3 spans 14 residues.

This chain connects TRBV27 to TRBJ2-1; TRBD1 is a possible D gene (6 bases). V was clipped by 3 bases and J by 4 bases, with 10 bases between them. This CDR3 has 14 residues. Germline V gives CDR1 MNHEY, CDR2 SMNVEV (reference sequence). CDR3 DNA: TGTGCCAGCAGTTTCAAGGGGGTGTACAATGAGCAGTTCTTC. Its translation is CASSFKGVYNEQFF.

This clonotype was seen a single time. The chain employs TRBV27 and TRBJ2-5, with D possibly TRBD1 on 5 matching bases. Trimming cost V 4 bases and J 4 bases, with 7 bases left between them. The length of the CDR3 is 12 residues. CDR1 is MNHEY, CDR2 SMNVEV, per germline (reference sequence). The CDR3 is CASSSQGETQYF. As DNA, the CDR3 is TGTGCCAGCAGTTCCCAGGGAGAGACCCAGTACTTC.

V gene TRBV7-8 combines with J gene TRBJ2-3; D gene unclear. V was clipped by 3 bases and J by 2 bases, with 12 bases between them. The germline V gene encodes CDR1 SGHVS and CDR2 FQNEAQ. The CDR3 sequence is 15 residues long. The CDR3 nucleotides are TGTGCCAGCAGCTTGACACGTCTGTACACAGATACGCAGTATTTT. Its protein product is CASSLTRLYTDTQYF.

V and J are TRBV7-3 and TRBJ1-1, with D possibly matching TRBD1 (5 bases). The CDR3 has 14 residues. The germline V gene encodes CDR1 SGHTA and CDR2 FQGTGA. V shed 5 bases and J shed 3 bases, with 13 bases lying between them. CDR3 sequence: CASSPPGGDTEAFF. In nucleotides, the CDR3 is TGTGCCAGCAGCCCGCCGGGAGGGGACACTGAAGCTTTCTTT.

The CDR3: CSAPDRVSYNEQFF. The CDR3 DNA reads as TGCAGCGCTCCCGACAGGGTCTCCTACAATGAGCAGTTCTTC. The V call is TRBV29-1, the J call TRBJ2-1, with 7 nucleotides matching TRBD1. With 7 bases clipped from V and 0 bases from J, the junction kept 6 bases outside the gene matches. CDR1 SQVTM and CDR2 ANQGSEA come from the germline V gene. This CDR3 has 14 residues.

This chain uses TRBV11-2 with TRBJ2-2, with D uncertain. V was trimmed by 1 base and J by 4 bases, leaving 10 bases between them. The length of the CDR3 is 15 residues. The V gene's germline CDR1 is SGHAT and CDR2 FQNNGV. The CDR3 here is CASSLGGMGTGELFF. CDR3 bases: TGTGCCAGCAGCTTAGGTGGAATGGGCACCGGGGAGCTGTTTTTT.

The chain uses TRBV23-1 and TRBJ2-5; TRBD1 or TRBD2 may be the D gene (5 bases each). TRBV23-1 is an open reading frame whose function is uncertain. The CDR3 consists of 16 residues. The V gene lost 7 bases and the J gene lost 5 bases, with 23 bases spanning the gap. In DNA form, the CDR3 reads TGCGCCAGCATTCTTTGGGACCAGTTCGGCAGGGAGACCCAGTACTTC. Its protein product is CASILWDQFGRETQYF.

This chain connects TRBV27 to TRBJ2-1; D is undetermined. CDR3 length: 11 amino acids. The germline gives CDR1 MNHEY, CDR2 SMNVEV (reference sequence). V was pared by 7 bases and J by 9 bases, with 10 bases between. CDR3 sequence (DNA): TGTGCCAGCATGGCGGTGAGTGAGCAGTTCTTC. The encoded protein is CASMAVSEQFF.

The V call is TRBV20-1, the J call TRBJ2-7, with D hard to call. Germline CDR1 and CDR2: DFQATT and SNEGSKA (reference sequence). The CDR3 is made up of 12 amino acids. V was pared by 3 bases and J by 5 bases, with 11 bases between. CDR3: CSASRGRNEQYF. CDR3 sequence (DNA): TGCAGTGCTAGTCGAGGTCGAAACGAGCAGTACTTC.

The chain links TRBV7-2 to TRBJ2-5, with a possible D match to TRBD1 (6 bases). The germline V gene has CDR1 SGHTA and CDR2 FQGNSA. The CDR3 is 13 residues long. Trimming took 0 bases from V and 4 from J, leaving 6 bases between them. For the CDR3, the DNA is TGTGCCAGCAGCTTAGCCAGGGGAGAGACCCAGTACTTC. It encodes CASSLARGETQYF. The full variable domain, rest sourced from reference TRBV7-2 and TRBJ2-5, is GAGVSQSPSNKVTEKGKDVELRCDPISGHTALYWYRQSLGQGLEFLIYFQGNSAPDKSGLPSDRFSAERTGGSVSTLTIQRTQQEDSAVYLCASSLARGETQYFGPGTRLLVL.

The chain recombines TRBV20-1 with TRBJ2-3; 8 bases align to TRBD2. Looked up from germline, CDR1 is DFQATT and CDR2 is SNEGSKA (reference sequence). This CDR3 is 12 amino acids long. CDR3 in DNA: TGCTCGGGGGCGGGGGGCTCGGATACGCAGTATTTT. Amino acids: CSGAGGSDTQYF.